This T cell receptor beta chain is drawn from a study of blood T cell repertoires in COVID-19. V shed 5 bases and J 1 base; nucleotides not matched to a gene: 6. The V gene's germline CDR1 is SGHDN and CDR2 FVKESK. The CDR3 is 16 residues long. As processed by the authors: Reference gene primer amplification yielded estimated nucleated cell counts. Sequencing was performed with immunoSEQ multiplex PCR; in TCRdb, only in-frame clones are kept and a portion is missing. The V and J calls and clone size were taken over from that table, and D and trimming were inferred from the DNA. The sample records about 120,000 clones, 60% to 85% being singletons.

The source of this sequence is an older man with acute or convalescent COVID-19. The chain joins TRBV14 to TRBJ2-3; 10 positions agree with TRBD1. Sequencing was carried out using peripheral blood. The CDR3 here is CASSSGQGFGTDTQYF. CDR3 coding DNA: TGTGCCAGCAGCTCGGGACAGGGGTTCGGCACAGATACGCAGTATTTT.